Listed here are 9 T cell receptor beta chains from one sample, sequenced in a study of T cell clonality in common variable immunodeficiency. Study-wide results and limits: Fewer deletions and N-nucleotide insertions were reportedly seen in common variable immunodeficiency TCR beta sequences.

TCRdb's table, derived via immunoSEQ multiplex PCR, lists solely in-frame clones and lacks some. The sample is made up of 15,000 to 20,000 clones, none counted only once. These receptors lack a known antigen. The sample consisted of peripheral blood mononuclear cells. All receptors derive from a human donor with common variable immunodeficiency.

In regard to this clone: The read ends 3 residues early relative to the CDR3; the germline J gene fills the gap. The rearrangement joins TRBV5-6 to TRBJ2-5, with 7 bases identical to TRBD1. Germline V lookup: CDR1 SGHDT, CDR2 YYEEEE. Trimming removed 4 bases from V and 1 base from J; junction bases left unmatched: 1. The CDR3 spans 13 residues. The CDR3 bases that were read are TGTGCCAGCAGCAGGACAGGCCAAGAGACC. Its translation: CASSRTGQET. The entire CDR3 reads CASSRTGQETQYF.

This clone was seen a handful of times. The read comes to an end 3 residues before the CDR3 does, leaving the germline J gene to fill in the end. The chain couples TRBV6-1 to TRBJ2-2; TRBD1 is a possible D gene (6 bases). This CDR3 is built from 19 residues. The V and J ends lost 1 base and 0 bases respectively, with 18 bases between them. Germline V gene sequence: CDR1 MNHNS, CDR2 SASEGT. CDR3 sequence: CASSEVHGRGAANTGELFF. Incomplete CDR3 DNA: TGTGCCAGCAGTGAAGTGCACGGCAGGGGTGCCGCGAACACCGGGGAG.

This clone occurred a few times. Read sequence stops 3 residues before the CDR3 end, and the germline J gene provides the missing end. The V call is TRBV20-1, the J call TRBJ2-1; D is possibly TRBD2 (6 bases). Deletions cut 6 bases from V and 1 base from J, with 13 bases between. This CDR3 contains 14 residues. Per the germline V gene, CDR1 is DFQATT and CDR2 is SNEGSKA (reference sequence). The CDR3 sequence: CSARGGGSYNEQFF. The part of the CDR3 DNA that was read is TGCAGTGCCCGGGGAGGTGGATCCTACAATGAG.

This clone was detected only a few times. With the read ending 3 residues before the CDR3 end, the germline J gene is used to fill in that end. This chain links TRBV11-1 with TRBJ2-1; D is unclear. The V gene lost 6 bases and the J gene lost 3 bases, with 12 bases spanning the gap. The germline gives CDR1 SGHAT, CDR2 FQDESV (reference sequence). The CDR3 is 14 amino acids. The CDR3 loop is CASRPFQGYNEQFF. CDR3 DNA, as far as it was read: TGTGCCAGCAGACCCTTCCAAGGCTACAATGAG.

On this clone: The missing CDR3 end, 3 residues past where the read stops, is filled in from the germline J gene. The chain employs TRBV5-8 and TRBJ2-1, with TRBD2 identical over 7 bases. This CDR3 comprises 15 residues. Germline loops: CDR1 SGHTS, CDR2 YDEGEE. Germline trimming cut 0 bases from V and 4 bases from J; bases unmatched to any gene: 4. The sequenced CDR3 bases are TGTGCCAGCAGCTTGGCTAGCGGCGAGTACAATGAG. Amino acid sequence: CASSLASGEYNE. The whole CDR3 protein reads CASSLASGEYNEQFF.

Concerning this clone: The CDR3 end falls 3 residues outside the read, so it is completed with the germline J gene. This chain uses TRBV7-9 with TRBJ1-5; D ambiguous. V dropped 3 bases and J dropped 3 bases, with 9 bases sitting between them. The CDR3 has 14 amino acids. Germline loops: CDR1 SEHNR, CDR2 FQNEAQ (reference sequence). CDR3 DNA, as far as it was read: TGTGCCAGCAGCTTCGACACCTACAATCAGCCC. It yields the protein CASSFDTYNQP. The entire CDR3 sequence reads CASSFDTYNQPQHF.

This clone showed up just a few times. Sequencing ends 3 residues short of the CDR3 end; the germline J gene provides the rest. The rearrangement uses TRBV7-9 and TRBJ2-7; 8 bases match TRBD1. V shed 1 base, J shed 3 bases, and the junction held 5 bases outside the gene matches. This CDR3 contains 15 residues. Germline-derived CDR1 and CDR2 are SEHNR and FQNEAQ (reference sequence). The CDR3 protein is CASSLESGGIYEQYF. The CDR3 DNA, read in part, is TGTGCCAGCAGCTTAGAGTCAGGGGGCATCTACGAG.

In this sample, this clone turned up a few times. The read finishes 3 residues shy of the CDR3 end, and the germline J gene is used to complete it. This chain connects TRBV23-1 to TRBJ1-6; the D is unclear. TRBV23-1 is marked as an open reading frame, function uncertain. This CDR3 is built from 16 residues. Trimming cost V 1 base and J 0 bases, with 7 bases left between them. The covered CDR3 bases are TGCGCCAGCAGTCAATTAGCGAGCTCCTATAATTCACCC. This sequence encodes CASSQLASSYNSP. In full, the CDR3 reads CASSQLASSYNSPLHF.

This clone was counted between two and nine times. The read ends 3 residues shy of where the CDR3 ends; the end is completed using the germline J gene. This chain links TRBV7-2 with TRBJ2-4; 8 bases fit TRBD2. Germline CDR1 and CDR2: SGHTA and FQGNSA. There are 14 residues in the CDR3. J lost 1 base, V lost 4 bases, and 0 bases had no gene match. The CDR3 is CASSWTSAKNIQYF. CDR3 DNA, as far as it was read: TGTGCCAGCAGCTGGACTAGCGCCAAAAACATT.